Below are 20 T cell receptor beta chains sequenced from a single sample in a study of OX40 agonist ivuxolimab in advanced cancers. Method: immunoSEQ multiplex PCR; TCRdb's copy keeps in-frame clones and lacks some. The sample records about 120,000 clones, approximately 92% being singletons. Here the sequenced sample was CD4+ or CD8+ T cells sorted from blood, taken in a trial of the OX40 agonist ivuxolimab. These receptor sequences come from an adult with an advanced solid tumor such as melanoma, head and neck, liver or kidney cancer.

The genes are TRBV28 and TRBJ1-1, with D hard to call. The CDR3 spans 18 residues. Between the trimmed V and J ends, which lost 5 bases and 11 bases, there was a span of 33 bases. The germline gives CDR1 MDHEN, CDR2 SYDVKM. The CDR3, as DNA: TGTGCCAGCAGTCACCCAAAGAACCCCATAATGAGAGGATTAAGCGCTTTCTTT. Residues: CASSHPKNPIMRGLSAFF.

The gene calls are TRBV5-6 and TRBJ2-7, with 10 positions matching TRBD1. This CDR3 spans 15 amino acids. Per germline, CDR1 SGHDT and CDR2 YYEEEE. Unmatched junction bases numbered 2, after V lost 2 bases and J lost 0 bases. CDR3 nucleotides: TGTGCCAGCAGCTTTGGGACAGGGGTCTCCTACGAGCAGTACTTC. Protein: CASSFGTGVSYEQYF.

This clone showed up just once. J is TRBJ1-1 and V is TRBV19, with D maybe TRBD1 (5 bases). The V end was cut by 5 bases, the J end by 4 bases, with 38 bases between. The V gene's germline CDR1 is LNHDA and CDR2 SQIVND (reference sequence). The CDR3 has 22 residues. CDR3 loop: CASSAQGSSYTPHGGMGTEAFF. CDR3 nucleotides: TGTGCCAGTAGTGCGCAGGGTTCCTCTTACACCCCTCACGGAGGAATGGGCACTGAAGCTTTCTTT.

The chain carries TRBV11-2 and TRBJ2-2; no clear D. V lost 5 bases to trimming and J lost 0 bases, with 13 bases between them. The CDR3 is 16 amino acids. Germline V gene data show CDR1 as SGHAT and CDR2 as FQNNGV. CDR3 region: CASSPVYGANTGELFF. The CDR3 DNA is TGTGCCAGCAGCCCAGTTTACGGCGCGAACACCGGGGAGCTGTTTTTT.

The chain is built from TRBV6-5 and TRBJ1-3; D is undetermined. Germline V gene data show CDR1 as MNHEY and CDR2 as SVGAGI. This CDR3 comprises 12 residues. V was shortened by 8 bases and J by 3 bases, with 8 bases between the two germline ends. CDR3 bases: TGTGCCAGCTGGACCGGTGGAAACACCATATATTTT. This gives the protein CASWTGGNTIYF.

V gene TRBV7-8 combines with J gene TRBJ1-4, with D unclear. CDR1 and CDR2 (germline): SGHVS, FQNEAQ. Trimming pared 6 bases from V and 7 bases from J, leaving 15 bases between. The CDR3 consists of 14 residues. The DNA for the CDR3 is TGTGCCAGCAGTTCTTGGGGAACTCGTGAAAAACTGTTTTTT. The encoded protein is CASSSWGTREKLFF.

The chain couples TRBV28 to TRBJ1-1; D is unresolved. The V gene lost 10 bases and the J gene lost 0 bases, with 15 bases spanning the gap. The CDR3 extends over 14 amino acids. Germline V gene sequence: CDR1 MDHEN, CDR2 SYDVKM. The CDR3 bases are TGTGCCACCCAGGACGTCTTCATGAACACTGAAGCTTTCTTT. Translation: CATQDVFMNTEAFF.

This clone showed up just once. The chain combines TRBV28 with TRBJ2-3; 8 bases fit TRBD2. Germline trimming cut 3 bases from V and 5 bases from J; bases unmatched to any gene: 7. The V gene's germline CDR1 is MDHEN and CDR2 SYDVKM. CDR3 length equals 15 residues. The CDR3 nucleotides read TGTGCCAGCAGTTTCCGGGGGGGCCTTGGAGATACGCAGTATTTT. Protein product: CASSFRGGLGDTQYF.

The chain couples TRBV11-3 to TRBJ2-3, with D possibly being TRBD1 or TRBD2 (5 bases each). CDR3 length: 14 amino acids. Trimming took off 2 bases at V and 2 bases at J, with 8 bases between the two ends. Germline CDR1 and CDR2: SGHNT and YENEEA. The CDR3 is CASSLTGATDTQYF. CDR3 bases: TGTGCCAGCAGCTTAACCGGGGCCACAGATACGCAGTATTTT.

This clone was detected only once. The chain employs TRBV15 and TRBJ1-3; unclear D gene. Germline assignment: CDR1 LNHNV and CDR2 YYDKDF (reference sequence). Trimming shortened V by 0 bases and J by 0 bases, and 6 bases separated the two germline ends. The CDR3 loop spans 15 amino acids. CDR3 sequence (DNA): TGTGCCACCAGCAGAGATTACGTCTCTGGAAACACCATATATTTT. Protein product: CATSRDYVSGNTIYF.

In this sample, this clone turned up once. V is TRBV5-1 and J is TRBJ2-7; weak D call: TRBD1 (6 bases). The CDR3 is 14 amino acids. The germline V and J ends were trimmed by 0 bases and 5 bases, with 12 bases remaining between them. Germline V gives CDR1 SGHRS, CDR2 YFSETQ. CDR3 DNA: TGCGCCAGCAGCTTGGAAACAGGGAAGGACGAGCAGTACTTC. Its protein is CASSLETGKDEQYF.

The CDR3 region has the DNA TGCGCCAGCAGCCCATCGACACTTGGCCCTCTTGCAACTAATGAAAAACTGTTTTTT. It codes for CASSPSTLGPLATNEKLFF. The V and J genes are TRBV5-1 and TRBJ1-4; no clear D. Trimming took off 4 bases at V and 0 bases at J, with 22 bases between the two ends. CDR3 length: 19 residues. The germline V gene encodes CDR1 SGHRS and CDR2 YFSETQ.

This clone was observed a few times. The V and J genes are TRBV11-3 and TRBJ1-1; D is possibly TRBD1 (6 bases). Germline assignment: CDR1 SGHNT and CDR2 YENEEA. This CDR3 has 15 residues. The V end was cut by 2 bases, the J end by 4 bases, with 14 bases between. CDR3 region: CASSLSGRGLTEAFF. CDR3 bases: TGTGCCAGCAGCTTATCCGGCAGGGGACTCACTGAAGCTTTCTTT.

This clone was seen once. This rearrangement joins TRBV15 to TRBJ2-1, with 8 bases lining up with TRBD2. The germline gives CDR1 LNHNV, CDR2 YYDKDF (reference sequence). V gave up 0 bases and J gave up 5 bases; unmatched junction bases: 9. This CDR3 comprises 17 residues. CDR3 nucleotide sequence: TGTGCCACCAGCAGAGATCCGAGCGGGAGTTACCACAATGAGCAGTTCTTC. Its protein product is CATSRDPSGSYHNEQFF.

The chain links TRBV4-2 to TRBJ2-1; maybe TRBD2 (6 bases). CDR1 is LGHNA and CDR2 is YNFKEQ in the germline V gene. With 3 bases removed from V and 1 base from J, the gap between germline ends came to 7 bases. The length of the CDR3 is 14 residues. For the CDR3, the DNA is TGTGCCAGCAGCCACGCGGGGTCCTACAATGAGCAGTTCTTC. Amino acid sequence: CASSHAGSYNEQFF.

Comments on this clone: A read error may produce the germline difference seen at one junction end. The chain is built from TRBV5-6 and TRBJ2-1; the D is unclear. Germline CDR1 and CDR2: SGHDT and YYEEEE. The length of the CDR3 is 11 residues. CDR3 coding DNA: TGTGCCAGCAGCTCCTTCAATGAGCAGTTCTTC. Its translation is CASSSFNEQFF.

The J gene is TRBJ1-1, the V gene TRBV5-1; 7 bases are a match to TRBD1. CDR1 SGHRS and CDR2 YFSETQ come from the germline V gene. V dropped 0 bases and J dropped 3; count of bases not matched to a gene: 8. This CDR3 comprises 16 residues. Here the CDR3 reads CASSLEGARGDTEAFF. CDR3 bases: TGCGCCAGCAGCTTGGAGGGGGCCCGAGGGGACACTGAAGCTTTCTTT.

This clone appeared a single time. V and J are TRBV19 and TRBJ2-7; TRBD1 or TRBD2 may be the D gene (5 bases each). Germline assignment: CDR1 LNHDA and CDR2 SQIVND (reference sequence). This CDR3 comprises 15 residues. The V end was cut by 7 bases, the J end by 3 bases, with 19 bases between. DNA of the CDR3: TGTGCCAGTACCGTTACGAGGGGCAACCACTACGAGCAGTACTTC. Its protein is CASTVTRGNHYEQYF. Using reference TRBV19 and TRBJ2-7 for the parts outside the CDR3, the full variable domain is DGGITQSPKYLFRKEGQNVTLSCEQNLNHDAMYWYRQDPGQGLRLIYYSQIVNDFQKGDIAEGYSVSREKKESFPLTVTSAQKNPTAFYLCASTVTRGNHYEQYFGPGTRLTVT.

The rearrangement uses TRBV19 and TRBJ1-1; the D gene is possibly TRBD1 (6 bases). The germline CDR1 and CDR2 sequences are LNHDA and SQIVND (reference sequence). The V end was cut by 2 bases, the J end by 11 bases, with 18 bases between. The CDR3 is 14 amino acids. CDR3 amino acids: CASSIPGAGAMAFF. DNA of the CDR3: TGTGCCAGTAGTATACCCGGGGCAGGGGCTATGGCTTTCTTT.

The chain is built from TRBV14 and TRBJ2-5; weak D call: TRBD1 (5 bases). The CDR3 is made up of 14 amino acids. Germline V gene data show CDR1 as SGHDN and CDR2 as FVKESK. The V gene lost 1 base and the J gene lost 5 bases, with 11 bases spanning the gap. CDR3 loop: CASSQARVWETQYF. CDR3 sequence (DNA): TGTGCCAGCAGCCAAGCCAGGGTGTGGGAGACCCAGTACTTC.